The 13 T cell receptor beta chains given below trace back to one sample, sequenced in a study of post-analysis software for immune sequencing data. Libraries were made from TCR beta cDNA, and they carried unique molecular identifiers. TCRdb independently ran MiXCR on the PCR reads; one entry per CDR3 protein. Among 150,000 to 200,000 distinct CDR3 sequences listed, around 34% were seen once. Sample: blood, taken after autologous hematopoietic stem cell transplantation. The receptors derive from a girl aged 10 to 17 with multiple sclerosis.

The gene calls are TRBV10-3 and TRBJ2-1; 12 positions agree with TRBD1. The CDR3 has 13 amino acids. The V gene end was trimmed by 8 bases and the J gene end by 6 bases; junction bases not matched to a gene: 2. Germline V lookup: CDR1 ENHRY, CDR2 SYGVKD. CDR3 in DNA: TGTGCCATCGGGACAGGGGGCTTCAATGAGCAGTTCTTC. Amino acids: CAIGTGGFNEQFF.

The J gene is TRBJ2-1, the V gene TRBV20-1; unclear D gene. V lost 3 bases, J lost 8 bases, and 11 bases lay in between. Germline CDR1 reads DFQATT; CDR2 reads SNEGSKA (reference sequence). This CDR3 contains 12 residues. CDR3 residues: CSASGFPDEQFF. The CDR3 DNA reads TGCAGTGCTAGCGGTTTCCCAGATGAGCAGTTCTTC.

This chain joins TRBV20-1 and TRBJ2-1; 9 bases align to TRBD2. Germline CDR1 and CDR2: DFQATT and SNEGSKA (reference sequence). This CDR3 region has 16 residues. The trim removed 0 bases at V and 4 bases at J, leaving 7 bases unmatched. In DNA form, the CDR3 reads TGCAGTGCTAGAGATAGGGCTAGCGGGACTTACAATGAGCAGTTCTTC. Translation gives CSARDRASGTYNEQFF.

In its sample, this clonotype was seen a few times. This chain connects TRBV11-1 to TRBJ2-1; no definite D call. Trimming removed 5 bases from V and 0 bases from J, with 17 bases in between. The V gene's germline CDR1 is SGHAT and CDR2 FQDESV (reference sequence). This CDR3 comprises 17 residues. The CDR3 DNA sequence: TGTGCCAGCAGCCCTCTAGGTGGGGTTAGCTCCTACAATGAGCAGTTCTTC. Protein: CASSPLGGVSSYNEQFF.

This clonotype turned up a few times. This chain connects TRBV6-5 to TRBJ1-2, with D possibly being TRBD1 (5 bases). Between the trimmed V and J ends, which lost 5 bases and 6 bases, there was a span of 10 bases. The CDR3 totals 12 residues. Germline V CDR1 and CDR2: MNHEY, SVGAGI. The CDR3, as DNA: TGTGCCAGCAGTCGCCCAGGGCATGGCTACACCTTC. Its protein is CASSRPGHGYTF.

The genes are TRBV24-1 and TRBJ2-3; 10 positions match TRBD2. The V and J ends lost 3 bases and 0 bases, in that order; junction bases with no gene match: 14. Germline CDR1 and CDR2: KGHDR and SFDVKD. The CDR3 sequence is 20 residues long. The DNA for the CDR3 is TGTGCCACCAGTGATGTCCAGTGGGGTAGCGGGAGGAGGAGCACAGATACGCAGTATTTT. It encodes CATSDVQWGSGRRSTDTQYF.

CDR3 in amino acids: CASTPGGYGYTF. The DNA for the CDR3 is TGCGCCAGCACCCCAGGGGGCTATGGCTACACCTTC. The chain carries TRBV5-1 and TRBJ1-2; 7 positions agree with TRBD1. This CDR3 is 12 amino acids long. CDR1 SGHRS and CDR2 YFSETQ come from the germline V gene. Trimming cost V 6 bases and J 4 bases; bases outside gene matches: 3.

This clonotype was seen a few times. The V and J genes are TRBV7-2 and TRBJ2-7; TRBD1 or TRBD2 may be the D gene (5 bases each). The J call may be wrong; the DNA end is better matched by TRBJ2-5. Germline CDR1 SGHTA, CDR2 FQGNSA. This CDR3 has 13 amino acids. CDR3 nucleotides: TGTGCCAGCAGCTTACGAGAGGGGGAGACCCAGTACTTC. Protein: CASSLREGETQYF.

CDR3 nucleotide sequence: TGCAGTGTTTCAGCGGGAGGGGGTTACGAGCAGTACTTC. Translation gives CSVSAGGGYEQYF. This chain joins TRBV20-1 and TRBJ2-7; 10 nucleotides match TRBD2. The J segment lost 4 bases and the V segment lost 7 bases, leaving 7 bases of the junction unmatched. CDR1 DFQATT and CDR2 SNEGSKA come from the germline V gene (reference sequence). The CDR3 spans 13 residues.

This clonotype was seen a few times. The genes are TRBV7-2 and TRBJ2-5; TRBD2 matches at 14 bases. The J call may be faulty, since TRBJ2-7 better matches the DNA end. The CDR3 consists of 18 residues. Germline V gives CDR1 SGHTA, CDR2 FQGNSA. The CDR3 region is CASSLLRLAGGPRDEQYF. As DNA, the CDR3 is TGTGCCAGCAGCCTTCTACGACTAGCGGGAGGGCCTCGGGACGAGCAGTACTTC.

This clonotype was seen ten or more times. V is TRBV20-1 and J is TRBJ2-5, with TRBD2 matching over 14 bases. CDR3 length: 16 amino acids. Germline V lookup: CDR1 DFQATT, CDR2 SNEGSKA (reference sequence). Trimming cost V 6 bases and J 4 bases; bases outside gene matches: 10. The CDR3 nucleotides read TGCAGTGCCTCCGGACTAGCGGGAGGAGAGGGAGAGACCCAGTACTTC. Translation gives CSASGLAGGEGETQYF.

This chain connects TRBV6-2 or TRBV6-3 to TRBJ2-1; 7 positions match TRBD2. The CDR3 runs to 15 residues. V lost 3 bases, J lost 8 bases, and 10 bases stayed unmatched. From germline, CDR1 is MNHEY and CDR2 SVGEGT. The CDR3 sequence is CASSYPRESRHEQFF. CDR3 in DNA: TGTGCCAGCAGTTATCCGCGGGAGAGTCGGCATGAGCAGTTCTTC.

By share, this clonotype ranks as large. The gene calls are TRBV24-1 and TRBJ2-5, with D tentatively TRBD2 (6 bases). The V end lost 5 bases, the J end lost 4 bases, and 13 bases lay between the germline ends. The germline CDR1 and CDR2 sequences are KGHDR and SFDVKD. The CDR3 extends over 14 amino acids. CDR3 nucleotides: TGTGCCACCAGTGTGGGAGGATTTGGAGAGACCCAGTACTTC. As protein: CATSVGGFGETQYF.